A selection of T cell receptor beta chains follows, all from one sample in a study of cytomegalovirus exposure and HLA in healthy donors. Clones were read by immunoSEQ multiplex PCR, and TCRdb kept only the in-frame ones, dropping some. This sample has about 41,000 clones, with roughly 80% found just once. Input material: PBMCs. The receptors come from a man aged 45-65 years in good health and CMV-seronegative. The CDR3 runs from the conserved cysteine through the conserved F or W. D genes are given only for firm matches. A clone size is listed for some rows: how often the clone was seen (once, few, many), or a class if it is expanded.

CDR3 protein: CASSFGTGLSTGELFF
CDR3 DNA: TGTGCCAGCAGCTTTGGGACAGGTCTCTCCACCGGGGAGCTGTTTTTT
D gene: TRBD1
J gene: TRBJ2-2
clone size: .
V gene: TRBV5-6

CDR3 protein: CSVLRGTDTQYF
CDR3 DNA: TGCAGCGTTCTTCGGGGCACAGATACGCAGTATTTT
D gene: .
J gene: TRBJ2-3
clone size: few
V gene: TRBV29-1

CDR3 protein: CSSSQPGLAKNIQYF
CDR3 DNA: TGTTCCAGCAGCCAACCGGGACTAGCCAAAAACATTCAGTACTTC
D gene: .
J gene: TRBJ2-4
clone size: .
V gene: TRBV7-9

CDR3 protein: CASSRDRDEKLFF
CDR3 DNA: TGTGCCAGCAGCCGGGACAGGGATGAAAAACTGTTTTTT
D gene: TRBD1
J gene: TRBJ1-4
clone size: .
V gene: TRBV14

CDR3 protein: CASSFWWLAGAWNEQFF
CDR3 DNA: TGTGCCAGCAGCTTTTGGTGGCTAGCGGGAGCATGGAATGAGCAGTTCTTC
D gene: TRBD2
J gene: TRBJ2-1
clone size: .
V gene: TRBV5-6

CDR3 protein: CASNGQGGYGYTF
CDR3 DNA: TGTGCCAGCAATGGACAGGGAGGCTATGGCTACACCTTC
D gene: TRBD1
J gene: TRBJ1-2
clone size: .
V gene: TRBV6-5

CDR3 protein: CASSPRGGMGDSYEQYF
CDR3 DNA: TGTGCCAGCAGCCCGAGGGGAGGGATGGGGGACTCCTACGAGCAGTACTTC
D gene: TRBD2
J gene: TRBJ2-7
clone size: few
V gene: TRBV9

CDR3 protein: CASSVGTSSGGRETQYF
CDR3 DNA: TGTGCCAGCAGCGTAGGGACTAGTAGCGGGGGGAGAGAGACCCAGTACTTC
D gene: TRBD2
J gene: TRBJ2-5
clone size: .
V gene: TRBV9

CDR3 protein: CASSIAASGGSYNEQFF
CDR3 DNA: TGTGCCAGTAGTATAGCCGCTAGCGGGGGGTCCTACAATGAGCAGTTCTTC
D gene: TRBD2
J gene: TRBJ2-1
clone size: .
V gene: TRBV19

CDR3 protein: CASSKWTASGGELFF
CDR3 DNA: TGCGCCAGCAGCAAGTGGACAGCCAGCGGCGGGGAGCTGTTTTTT
D gene: .
J gene: TRBJ2-2
clone size: .
V gene: TRBV5-1

CDR3 protein: CASSFNSGGAYEQYF
CDR3 DNA: TGCGCCAGCAGCTTTAATAGCGGGGGGGCTTACGAGCAGTACTTC
D gene: TRBD2
J gene: TRBJ2-7
clone size: once
V gene: TRBV5-1

CDR3 protein: CASSYSLDRGNTEAFF
CDR3 DNA: TGTGCCAGCAGTTACTCCCTGGACAGGGGGAACACTGAAGCTTTCTTT
D gene: TRBD1
J gene: TRBJ1-1
clone size: few
V gene: TRBV6-5

CDR3 protein: CASSVYGETGTHF
CDR3 DNA: TGTGCCAGCAGTGTCTACGGGGAGACAGGTACGCATTTT
D gene: .
J gene: TRBJ1-5
clone size: .
V gene: TRBV25-1

CDR3 protein: CAWSGLAAGELFF
CDR3 DNA: TGTGCCTGGAGTGGACTGGCGGCCGGGGAGCTGTTTTTT
D gene: .
J gene: TRBJ2-2
clone size: .
V gene: TRBV30

CDR3 protein: CAWRTTGNSPLHF
CDR3 DNA: TGTGCCTGGAGGACGACAGGGAATTCACCCCTCCACTTT
D gene: TRBD1
J gene: TRBJ1-6
clone size: .
V gene: TRBV30

CDR3 protein: CASSRFPGQGVFF
CDR3 DNA: TGTGCCAGCAGTAGGTTCCCGGGACAGGGGGTGTTCTTC
D gene: TRBD1
J gene: TRBJ2-1
clone size: .
V gene: TRBV27

CDR3 protein: CASSFRDYGTGELFF
CDR3 DNA: TGTGCCAGCAGCTTCCGGGACTACGGTACCGGGGAGCTGTTTTTT
D gene: TRBD2
J gene: TRBJ2-2
clone size: .
V gene: TRBV7-2

CDR3 protein: CASSRSQVAGDYNEQFF
CDR3 DNA: TGCGCCAGCAGCCGCAGCCAAGTAGCGGGAGACTACAATGAGCAGTTCTTC
D gene: TRBD2
J gene: TRBJ2-1
clone size: .
V gene: TRBV4-1

CDR3 protein: CASSPQMNTEAFF
CDR3 DNA: TGCGCCAGCAGCCCTCAGATGAACACTGAAGCTTTCTTT
D gene: .
J gene: TRBJ1-1
clone size: .
V gene: TRBV4-3

CDR3 protein: CAWSWRTGNTEAFF
CDR3 DNA: TGTGCCTGGAGCTGGCGGACAGGGAACACTGAAGCTTTCTTT
D gene: TRBD1
J gene: TRBJ1-1
clone size: .
V gene: TRBV30

CDR3 protein: CASSLWRGTSTDTQYF
CDR3 DNA: TGTGCCAGCAGTTTATGGCGGGGTACGAGCACAGATACGCAGTATTTT
D gene: .
J gene: TRBJ2-3
clone size: .
V gene: TRBV28

CDR3 protein: CSSSSPSDGTGSEKLFF
CDR3 DNA: TGTTCCAGCAGCAGTCCCTCCGACGGGACAGGGTCTGAAAAACTGTTTTTT
D gene: TRBD1
J gene: TRBJ1-4
clone size: .
V gene: TRBV7-9

CDR3 protein: CASSPTDNTEAFF
CDR3 DNA: TGTGCCAGCAGCCCGACAGATAACACTGAAGCTTTCTTT
D gene: .
J gene: TRBJ1-1
clone size: few
V gene: TRBV5-4

CDR3 protein: CASSYRDRSYGYTF
CDR3 DNA: TGTGCCAGCAGTTATCGTGACAGGAGCTATGGCTACACCTTC
D gene: .
J gene: TRBJ1-2
clone size: once
V gene: TRBV6-5

CDR3 protein: CASSLNRGPGEQFF
CDR3 DNA: TGTGCCAGCAGCCTGAACCGGGGTCCGGGTGAGCAGTTCTTC
D gene: .
J gene: TRBJ2-1
clone size: few
V gene: TRBV5-6

CDR3 protein: CASSWLGSSYNEQFF
CDR3 DNA: TGCGCCAGCAGCTGGCTAGGGAGCTCCTACAATGAGCAGTTCTTC
D gene: .
J gene: TRBJ2-1
clone size: .
V gene: TRBV5-1

CDR3 protein: CASSPQGGAASYNEQFF
CDR3 DNA: TGCGCCAGCAGCCCCCAGGGTGGGGCGGCATCCTACAATGAGCAGTTCTTC
D gene: .
J gene: TRBJ2-1
clone size: .
V gene: TRBV4-3